The TCR beta chain described here comes from a study of cytomegalovirus exposure and HLA in healthy donors. Across the whole study: Clustering assigned about four fifths of the approximately 400 genotyped donors to the Caucasian-associated ancestry cluster. General study findings and limits: The study listed approximately 160 cytomegalovirus-associated TCR beta chains. For most TCR beta V segments, an earlier analysis put the productive rate at about 87% or about 30% of the time. Based on reports, TCR beta sequences accurately predicted HLA-A and HLA-B alleles for most subjects.

For this clone: Antigen: not known.

Primers included in the PCR were 60 Vbeta and 13 Jbeta primers. Produced via immunoSEQ multiplex PCR; TCRdb's table is partial and in-frame only. Of 55,000 to 75,000 clones in the sample, about three quarters were seen once. Germline lookup yields CDR1 LGHNA and CDR2 YSLEER. The germline V and J ends were trimmed by 0 bases and 8 bases, with 13 bases remaining between them. The CDR3 covers 14 residues. The receptor was isolated from a woman between 25 and 40 years old in good health and CMV-seropositive. The sequencing sample was made of PBMCs. This rearrangement joins TRBV4-3 to TRBJ1-2; D might be TRBD1 (5 bases). The chain's CDR3 is CASSQEQGIGGYTF. The CDR3 bases are TGCGCCAGCAGCCAAGAGCAGGGTATCGGCGGCTACACCTTC.